Listed below are T cell receptor beta chains from one sample, sequenced in a study of cytomegalovirus exposure and HLA in healthy donors. The table came from immunoSEQ multiplex PCR; TCRdb's copy has only in-frame clones and leaves some out. Altogether 100,000 or so clones are present, about 13% being singletons, with the ten largest covering about a sixth. Sequenced material: PBMCs. The receptors stem from a man between 35 and 55 years old in good health and CMV-seropositive. Both conserved end residues are part of each CDR3. Fields, in order: J gene, V gene, D gene, clone size, CDR3 protein, CDR3 DNA. D genes are given only for firm matches. Size tells how often a clone was seen (once, few, many) or the class of an expanded clone, and some rows leave it out.

J: TRBJ2-7; V: TRBV13; D: .; size: .; CDR3: CASKNSRNNYEQYF; DNA: TGTGCCAGCAAGAACAGTCGGAACAACTACGAGCAGTACTTC
J: TRBJ2-7; V: TRBV5-4; D: TRBD1; size: few; CDR3: CASSNRDRGFYEQYF; DNA: TGTGCCAGCAGCAACAGGGACAGGGGGTTCTACGAGCAGTACTTC
J: TRBJ2-2; V: TRBV9; D: TRBD2; size: .; CDR3: CASSTSGRDTGELFF; DNA: TGTGCCAGCAGCACTAGCGGGAGAGACACCGGGGAGCTGTTTTTT
J: TRBJ2-2; V: TRBV28; D: TRBD2; size: few; CDR3: CASRTSGSGGPTGELFF; DNA: TGTGCCAGCAGGACTAGCGGGAGTGGTGGCCCAACCGGGGAGCTGTTTTTT
J: TRBJ2-3; V: TRBV18; D: .; size: few; CDR3: CASSPAGNGSQYF; DNA: TGTGCCAGCTCACCGGCGGGGAACGGGTCGCAGTATTTT
J: TRBJ2-5; V: TRBV10-3; D: TRBD2; size: .; CDR3: CAISETSGQETQYF; DNA: TGTGCCATCAGTGAGACTAGCGGGCAAGAGACCCAGTACTTC
J: TRBJ1-1; V: TRBV5-1; D: .; size: few; CDR3: CASSLYPLDSNTEAFF; DNA: TGCGCCAGCAGCTTGTACCCCCTCGACAGTAACACTGAAGCTTTCTTT
J: TRBJ1-2; V: TRBV10-3; D: .; size: .; CDR3: CAISESGFDDVDYGYTF; DNA: TGTGCCATCAGTGAGTCGGGCTTTGACGACGTGGACTATGGCTACACCTTC
J: TRBJ1-5; V: TRBV7-8; D: TRBD1; size: few; CDR3: CASSFEGGAGNQPQHF; DNA: TGTGCCAGCAGCTTTGAAGGGGGCGCTGGCAATCAGCCCCAGCATTTT
J: TRBJ2-3; V: TRBV5-1; D: .; size: few; CDR3: CASSLANRENTQYF; DNA: TGCGCCAGCAGCTTGGCGAACAGGGAAAATACGCAGTATTTT
J: TRBJ2-5; V: TRBV18; D: .; size: few; CDR3: CASSPYSREQYF; DNA: TGTGCCAGCTCACCATATTCTCGAGAGCAGTACTTC
J: TRBJ2-3; V: TRBV7-6; D: TRBD2; size: .; CDR3: CASSPGWDYRNRDPDTQYF; DNA: TGTGCCAGCAGCCCCGGTTGGGACTACCGAAACCGTGACCCAGATACGCAGTATTTT
J: TRBJ1-2; V: TRBV29-1; D: .; size: few; CDR3: CSVEGFKGVGYTF; DNA: TGCAGCGTTGAAGGGTTTAAGGGGGTCGGCTACACCTTC
J: TRBJ1-6; V: TRBV7-2; D: TRBD1; size: few; CDR3: CASSHTGGGSPLHF; DNA: TGTGCCAGCAGTCATACAGGGGGCGGGTCACCCCTCCACTTT
J: TRBJ2-7; V: TRBV4-1; D: TRBD2; size: .; CDR3: CASSLTSGDFYEQYF; DNA: TGCGCCAGCAGCCTGACTAGCGGGGACTTTTACGAGCAGTACTTC
J: TRBJ1-1; V: TRBV19; D: .; size: .; CDR3: CASSPTPGAEAFF; DNA: TGTGCCAGTAGTCCCACCCCGGGAGCTGAAGCTTTCTTT
J: TRBJ1-2; V: TRBV6-5; D: .; size: few; CDR3: CASSYTPPGWNGYTF; DNA: TGTGCCAGCAGTTACACTCCTCCGGGGTGGAATGGCTACACCTTC
J: TRBJ1-3; V: TRBV11-2; D: .; size: once; CDR3: CASSLARLGNTIYF; DNA: TGTGCCAGCAGCTTAGCGAGGCTTGGAAACACCATATATTTT
J: TRBJ2-1; V: TRBV5-1; D: TRBD2; size: .; CDR3: CASSKRTSGSVNEQFF; DNA: TGCGCCAGCAGCAAACGGACTAGCGGGAGTGTTAATGAGCAGTTCTTC
J: TRBJ2-7; V: TRBV11-2; D: TRBD2; size: few; CDR3: CASRKLAGAHEQYF; DNA: TGTGCCAGCAGGAAACTAGCGGGAGCCCACGAGCAGTACTTC
J: TRBJ2-6; V: TRBV5-1; D: TRBD1; size: .; CDR3: CASSLTTGGAGANVLTF; DNA: TGCGCCAGCAGCCTCACGACAGGGGGCGCTGGGGCCAACGTCCTGACTTTC
J: TRBJ2-5; V: TRBV12-5; D: .; size: .; CDR3: CASGLVRQVETQYF; DNA: TGTGCTAGTGGTTTGGTAAGACAGGTAGAGACCCAGTACTTC
J: TRBJ1-1; V: TRBV19; D: .; size: few; CDR3: CASSIEGAAEGSEAFF; DNA: TGTGCCAGTAGTATAGAGGGGGCGGCCGAGGGATCTGAAGCTTTCTTT
J: TRBJ1-2; V: TRBV9; D: .; size: few; CDR3: CASSAQPFGTYGYTF; DNA: TGTGCCAGCAGCGCACAACCCTTCGGGACATATGGCTACACCTTC
J: TRBJ2-7; V: TRBV27; D: .; size: .; CDR3: CASSRGEGGTSYEQYF; DNA: TGTGCCAGCAGCCGGGGAGAAGGCGGAACATCCTACGAGCAGTACTTC
J: TRBJ2-1; V: TRBV7-6; D: TRBD2; size: few; CDR3: CASSGSLSDEQFF; DNA: TGTGCCAGTAGCGGGAGCCTGTCCGATGAGCAGTTCTTC
J: TRBJ2-1; V: TRBV5-1; D: .; size: .; CDR3: CASWETVINEQFF; DNA: TGCGCCAGCTGGGAGACGGTAATTAATGAGCAGTTCTTC
J: TRBJ2-5; V: TRBV5-5; D: .; size: medium-sized; CDR3: CASSYGDIPQETQYF; DNA: TGTGCCAGCAGCTACGGGGACATACCTCAAGAGACCCAGTACTTC
J: TRBJ1-5; V: TRBV6-6; D: .; size: .; CDR3: CASSYPGGNQPQHF; DNA: TGTGCCAGCAGTTACCCAGGGGGCAATCAGCCCCAGCATTTT
J: TRBJ2-1; V: TRBV6-6; D: TRBD2; size: few; CDR3: CASTPLPGLLSYEQFF; DNA: TGTGCCAGCACCCCACTTCCGGGACTACTCTCCTATGAGCAGTTCTTC
J: TRBJ2-2; V: TRBV28; D: TRBD1; size: many; CDR3: CASSLYVMDRAGGELFF; DNA: TGTGCCAGCAGTTTATATGTGATGGACAGGGCTGGCGGGGAGCTGTTTTTT
J: TRBJ2-7; V: TRBV11-3; D: TRBD1; size: few; CDR3: CASSLGDRGHEQYF; DNA: TGTGCCAGCAGCTTAGGTGACAGGGGACACGAGCAGTACTTC
J: TRBJ2-7; V: TRBV30; D: .; size: few; CDR3: CAWERDTYEQYF; DNA: TGTGCCTGGGAACGGGATACCTACGAGCAGTACTTC
J: TRBJ2-7; V: TRBV5-1; D: TRBD2; size: .; CDR3: CASRRTGTSVEQYF; DNA: TGCGCCAGCAGAAGGACCGGGACTAGCGTCGAGCAGTACTTC
J: TRBJ2-1; V: TRBV29-1; D: .; size: few; CDR3: CSVAWGGPGDEQFF; DNA: TGCAGCGTTGCGTGGGGGGGCCCCGGTGATGAGCAGTTCTTC
J: TRBJ1-3; V: TRBV11-3; D: .; size: few; CDR3: CASSETGSSGNTIYF; DNA: TGTGCCAGCAGCGAAACAGGGAGCTCTGGAAACACCATATATTTT
J: TRBJ1-2; V: TRBV5-8; D: .; size: .; CDR3: CASSLGSASVYGYTF; DNA: TGTGCCAGCAGCTTGGGTTCTGCATCAGTCTATGGCTACACCTTC
J: TRBJ2-1; V: TRBV7-2; D: TRBD2; size: .; CDR3: CASSLIAGVSQGEQFF; DNA: TGTGCCAGCAGCTTAATAGCGGGAGTTAGCCAGGGGGAGCAGTTCTTC
J: TRBJ2-7; V: TRBV5-1; D: TRBD2; size: .; CDR3: CASSLSLAGVYEQYF; DNA: TGCGCCAGCAGCTTATCCCTAGCGGGAGTTTACGAGCAGTACTTC
J: TRBJ1-1; V: TRBV9; D: .; size: .; CDR3: CASGGVADTEAFF; DNA: TGTGCCAGCGGGGGGGTTGCGGACACTGAAGCTTTCTTT
J: TRBJ2-5; V: TRBV5-1; D: TRBD1; size: few; CDR3: CASSVSGFETGVETQYF; DNA: TGCGCCAGCAGCGTCTCCGGCTTCGAGACAGGGGTAGAGACCCAGTACTTC
J: TRBJ1-1; V: TRBV18; D: .; size: few; CDR3: CASSSNYRENTEAFF; DNA: TGTGCCAGCTCAAGCAATTACAGGGAAAACACTGAAGCTTTCTTT
J: TRBJ2-1; V: TRBV19; D: TRBD2; size: few; CDR3: CASSIGLAGFYNEQFF; DNA: TGTGCCAGTAGTATAGGCCTAGCGGGATTCTACAATGAGCAGTTCTTC
J: TRBJ1-1; V: TRBV6-5; D: TRBD1; size: .; CDR3: CASSYSGDRGNEAFF; DNA: TGTGCCAGCAGTTACTCGGGGGACAGGGGCAATGAAGCTTTCTTT
J: TRBJ2-7; V: TRBV20-1; D: .; size: .; CDR3: CSMQGTYEQYF; DNA: TGCAGTATGCAGGGAACCTACGAGCAGTACTTC